The clone carrying this T cell receptor beta chain was counted many times. What it binds is unknown. The diagnostic basis comprised clinical symptoms, serum thyroxine and TRAb, thyroid ultrasound and orbital computed tomography. The sample is drawn from a study of T cells in Graves' hyperthyroidism and ophthalmopathy. Study information: Peripheral blood was acquired at first diagnosis, ahead of any therapy whatsoever. Study-wide results and limits: Blood also carried most thyroid clonotypes expanded above 0.001. Ophthalmopathy and stable hyperthyroidism were separated by a 13 V-J model.

V dropped 0 bases and J dropped 3 bases, with 19 bases sitting between them. From germline, CDR1 is SGHNT and CDR2 YYREEE (reference sequence). The CDR3 loop spans 17 amino acids. Authors of the study amplified TCR beta CDR3 regions from RNA transcripts. First-round RT-PCR of the TCR CDR3 relied on the HTBI primer set. TCRdb independently ran MiXCR on the multiplex PCR reads; one entry per CDR3 protein. The profile shows about 250,000 distinct CDR3 sequences, about 25% of them singletons. Sequenced sample: blood. The TCR was taken from a woman aged 40 to 50 with Graves' ophthalmopathy. The chain combines TRBV5-4 with TRBJ2-7, with TRBD2 as a possible D gene (5 bases). The CDR3 DNA reads as TGTGCCAGCAGCTTGGGACCGCTGGCGTTAGAGGGCTACGAGCAGTACTTC. Translation gives CASSLGPLALEGYEQYF.